This passage covers 5 T cell receptor beta chains from one sample sequenced in a study of T-cell memory formation after mild COVID-19. TCRdb recomputed calls from the 5' RACE reads with MiXCR, one row per CDR3 protein. This sample yields 300,000 to 400,000 distinct CDR3 sequences, of which approximately 29% are seen a single time; approximately 15% belongs to the top ten. The specimen was PBMCs or a T cell subset sorted from them (not recorded which). The receptors shown here come from an adult woman who had mild COVID-19 (a few samples of this study predate the infection). Cell type and time point are not known.

The chain has TRBV9 and TRBJ2-3; 7 nucleotides match TRBD1. The CDR3 totals 14 residues. Germline assignment: CDR1 SGDLS and CDR2 YYNGEE. J gave up 1 base and V 5 bases, and 4 bases lay outside the gene matches. The DNA for the CDR3 is TGTGCCAGCAGTATACAGGGGCGCACAGATACGCAGTATTTT. Protein sequence: CASSIQGRTDTQYF.

This clonotype has a handful of counts. The gene calls are TRBV2 and TRBJ1-1; 11 bases align to TRBD1. The CDR3 sequence is 17 residues long. The J segment lost 5 bases and the V segment lost 4 bases, leaving 12 bases of the junction unmatched. Per the germline V gene, CDR1 is SNHLY and CDR2 is FYNNEI. Here the CDR3 reads CASSAVIGQGANTEAFF. The CDR3 DNA sequence: TGTGCCAGCAGTGCGGTTATAGGACAGGGGGCAAATACTGAAGCTTTCTTT.

The table lists this clonotype with a few counts. The chain carries TRBV12-3 or TRBV12-4 and TRBJ2-1, with 7 positions matching TRBD2. The CDR3 consists of 13 residues. V lost 3 bases, J lost 9 bases, and 5 bases stayed unmatched. CDR3 bases: TGTGCCAGCAGTTTGGGGGAGGGCCGTGAGCAGTTCTTC. Amino acid sequence: CASSLGEGREQFF.

This clonotype occurred a few times. This chain uses TRBV7-9 with TRBJ2-7, with 11 bases aligning to TRBD2. The germline gives CDR1 SEHNR, CDR2 FQNEAQ (reference sequence). V was clipped by 2 bases and J by 0 bases; unmatched bases: 3. The CDR3 loop spans 16 amino acids. The DNA for the CDR3 is TGTGCCAGCAGCTTAAGTCTAGCGGGAGGCTCCTACGAGCAGTACTTC. Translating gives CASSLSLAGGSYEQYF. Full variable domain (remainder filled in from reference TRBV7-9 and TRBJ2-7): DTGVSQNPRHKITKRGQNVTFRCDPISEHNRLYWYRQTLGQGPEFLTYFQNEAQLEKSRLLSDRFSAERPKGSFSTLEIQRTEQGDSAMYLCASSLSLAGGSYEQYFGPGTRLTVT.

The gene calls are TRBV3-1 and TRBJ1-5; D is perhaps TRBD1 (6 bases). The V end was cut by 0 bases, the J end by 2 bases, with 14 bases between. Germline loops: CDR1 LGHDT, CDR2 YNNKEL (reference sequence). The CDR3 extends over 17 amino acids. The CDR3 nucleotides read TGTGCCAGCAGCCAAGATCCAGGGGAATTGGGCAATCAGCCCCAGCATTTT. Protein: CASSQDPGELGNQPQHF.